This T cell receptor (beta chain) originates from a study of T cell clonality in common variable immunodeficiency. Study results and limitations: The cause of increased CVID clonality remains unclear without subpopulation sequencing.

CVID and control samples used equivalent genomic DNA input. TCRdb's table, derived via immunoSEQ multiplex PCR, lists solely in-frame clones and lacks some. This sample comprises roughly 43,000 clones, none seen once only. Both groups were predominantly of Caucasian heritage. Germline-derived CDR1 and CDR2 are KGHSH and LQKENI. The CDR3 is 14 residues long. V shed 10 bases and J shed 0 bases, with 12 bases lying between them. Many counts were recorded for this clone. As yet, its antigen is unknown. The read ends 3 residues early relative to the CDR3; the germline J gene fills the gap. The source material was peripheral blood mononuclear cells. The chain carries TRBV18 and TRBJ2-2; TRBD1 might be the D (7 bases). The sequence derives from a person aged 18-70 years in good health. This CDR3 reads CATRGTANTGELFF. The CDR3 DNA, read in part, is TGTGCCACCCGGGGGACAGCGAACACCGGGGAG.